This TCR beta chain was profiled in a study of STAT5B mutations in CD4+ large granular lymphocyte leukemia. Study in general: Among healthy donors, a particular HLA allele went with more CDR3 'QG' motifs. Study results and limitations: Without putative leukemic clones, patient CD4-sorted repertoires remained more clonal than healthy CD4+ repertoires. Top patient clones used TRBV06 genes more often: 8/27 versus 2/35 in controls.

Only in-frame clones appear in the TCRdb table, and some are missing; sequencing was by immunoSEQ multiplex PCR. The data hold roughly 32,000 clones, with more than 60% observed a single time. Unmatched junction bases numbered 2, after V lost 2 bases and J lost 3 bases. Germline V gene lookup returns CDR1 MNHEY and CDR2 SMNVEV (reference sequence). The CDR3 spans 15 residues. Control samples were healthy donors' buffy coats. Points on this clone: Its specificity is not known.

The chain is built from TRBV27 and TRBJ2-1; 9 bases align to TRBD2. Sequences were obtained from CD4+ T cells from blood buffy coats. The origin of this receptor is a human donor in good health. CDR3 protein: CASSLKRGVYNEQFF. CDR3 bases: TGTGCCAGCAGTTTAAAGCGGGGGGTCTACAATGAGCAGTTCTTC.